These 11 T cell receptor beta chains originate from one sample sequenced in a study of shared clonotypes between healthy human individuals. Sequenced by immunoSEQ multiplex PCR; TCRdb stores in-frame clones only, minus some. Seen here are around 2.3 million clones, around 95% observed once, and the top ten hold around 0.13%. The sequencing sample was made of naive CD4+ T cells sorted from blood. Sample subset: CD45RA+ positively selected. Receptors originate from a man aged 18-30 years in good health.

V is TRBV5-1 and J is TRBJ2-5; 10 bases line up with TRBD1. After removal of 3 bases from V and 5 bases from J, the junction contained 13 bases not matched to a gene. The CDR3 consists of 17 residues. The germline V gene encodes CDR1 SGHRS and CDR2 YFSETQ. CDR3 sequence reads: CASSWGSGTGVGETQYF. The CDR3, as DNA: TGCGCCAGCAGCTGGGGATCCGGGACAGGGGTAGGCGAGACCCAGTACTTC.

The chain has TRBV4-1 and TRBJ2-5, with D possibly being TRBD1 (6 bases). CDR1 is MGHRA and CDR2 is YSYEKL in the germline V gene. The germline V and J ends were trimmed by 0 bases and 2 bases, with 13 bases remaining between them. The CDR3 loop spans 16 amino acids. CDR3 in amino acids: CASSQDASRGQETQYF. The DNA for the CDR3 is TGCGCCAGCAGCCAAGATGCCTCAAGGGGGCAAGAGACCCAGTACTTC.

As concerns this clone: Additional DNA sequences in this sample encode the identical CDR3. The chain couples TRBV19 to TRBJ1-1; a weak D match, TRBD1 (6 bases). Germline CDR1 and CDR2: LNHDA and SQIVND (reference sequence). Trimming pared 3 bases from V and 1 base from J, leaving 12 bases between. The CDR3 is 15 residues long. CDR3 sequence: CASSIRGGGNTEAFF. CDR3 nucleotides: TGTGCCAGTAGTATCCGGGGGGGCGGGAACACTGAAGCTTTCTTT.

The CDR3 DNA reads TGCGCCAGCAGCCAAGATCGAATGTACGGGCTCTCTGGGGCCAACGTCCTGACTTTC. This codes for CASSQDRMYGLSGANVLTF. The chain employs TRBV4-1 and TRBJ2-6; D gene uncertain. The length of the CDR3 is 19 residues. Trimming took off 0 bases at V and 0 bases at J, with 15 bases between the two ends. In germline, CDR1 is MGHRA, CDR2 YSYEKL.

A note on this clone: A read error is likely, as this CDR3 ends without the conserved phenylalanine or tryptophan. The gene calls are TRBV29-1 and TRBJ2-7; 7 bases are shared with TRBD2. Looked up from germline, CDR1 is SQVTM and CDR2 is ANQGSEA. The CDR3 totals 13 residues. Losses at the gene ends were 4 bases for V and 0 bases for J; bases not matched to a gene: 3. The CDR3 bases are TGCAGCGTTGGTAGGGAGGGCTCCTACGAGCAGTACCTC. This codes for CSVGREGSYEQYL.

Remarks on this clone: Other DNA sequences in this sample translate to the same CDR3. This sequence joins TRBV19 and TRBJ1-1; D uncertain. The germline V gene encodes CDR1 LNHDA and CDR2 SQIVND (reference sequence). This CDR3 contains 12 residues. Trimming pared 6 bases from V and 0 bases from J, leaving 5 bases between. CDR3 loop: CASSRLNTEAFF. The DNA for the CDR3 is TGTGCCAGTAGCAGGCTGAACACTGAAGCTTTCTTT.

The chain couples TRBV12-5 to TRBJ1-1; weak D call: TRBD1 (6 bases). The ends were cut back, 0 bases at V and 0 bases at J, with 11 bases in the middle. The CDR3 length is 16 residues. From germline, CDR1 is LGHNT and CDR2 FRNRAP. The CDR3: CASGLVVGAMNTEAFF. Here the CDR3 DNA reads TGTGCTAGTGGTTTGGTAGTGGGGGCCATGAACACTGAAGCTTTCTTT.

The CDR3 DNA reads TGTGCCAGCAGTTTCGGGACCCCCCTTCGTGAAAAACTGTTTTTT. This gives the protein CASSFGTPLREKLFF. The chain links TRBV28 to TRBJ1-4, with D perhaps TRBD1 (5 bases). V gave up 3 bases and J gave up 7 bases, with 15 bases separating them. The germline gives CDR1 MDHEN, CDR2 SYDVKM. The CDR3 length is 15 residues.

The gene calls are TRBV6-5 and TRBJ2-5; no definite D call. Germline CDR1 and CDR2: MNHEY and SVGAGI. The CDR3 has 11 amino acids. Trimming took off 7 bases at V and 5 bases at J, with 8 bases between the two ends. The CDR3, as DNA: TGTGCCAGCATTCATGGGGAGACCCAGTACTTC. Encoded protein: CASIHGETQYF.

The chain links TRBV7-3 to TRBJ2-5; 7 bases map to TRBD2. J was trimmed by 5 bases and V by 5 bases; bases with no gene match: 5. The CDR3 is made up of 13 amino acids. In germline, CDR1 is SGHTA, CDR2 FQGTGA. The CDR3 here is CASSRRRGETQYF. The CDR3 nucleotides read TGTGCCAGCAGCCGCCGGCGGGGGGAGACCCAGTACTTC.

In DNA, the CDR3 is TGCGCCAGCAGCTACTTTTCAGCTAGCGGGGGCCAAGAGACCCAGTACTTC. It is translated as CASSYFSASGGQETQYF. The chain employs TRBV5-1 and TRBJ2-5, with 10 nucleotides matching TRBD2. Germline CDR1 and CDR2: SGHRS and YFSETQ. Losses at the gene ends were 3 bases for V and 1 base for J; bases not matched to a gene: 9. This CDR3 has 17 amino acids.